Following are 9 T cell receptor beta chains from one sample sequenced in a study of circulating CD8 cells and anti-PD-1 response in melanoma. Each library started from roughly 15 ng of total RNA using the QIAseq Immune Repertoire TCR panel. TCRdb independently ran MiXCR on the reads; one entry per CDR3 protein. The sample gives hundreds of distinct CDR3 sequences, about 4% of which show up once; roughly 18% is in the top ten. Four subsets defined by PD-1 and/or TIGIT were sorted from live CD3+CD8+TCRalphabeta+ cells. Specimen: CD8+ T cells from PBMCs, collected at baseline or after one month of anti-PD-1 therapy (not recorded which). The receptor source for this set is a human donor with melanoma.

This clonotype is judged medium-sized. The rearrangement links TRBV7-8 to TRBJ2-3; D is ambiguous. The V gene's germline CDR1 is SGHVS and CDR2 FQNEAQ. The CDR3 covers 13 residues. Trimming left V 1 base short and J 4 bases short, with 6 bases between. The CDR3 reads CASSLVVSDTQYF. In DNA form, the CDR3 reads TGTGCCAGCAGCTTAGTAGTTTCAGATACGCAGTATTTT. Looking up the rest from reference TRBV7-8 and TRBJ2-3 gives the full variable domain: GAGVSQSPRYKVAKRGQDVALRCDPISGHVSLFWYQQALGQGPEFLTYFQNEAQLDKSGLPSDRFFAERPEGSVSTLKIQRTQQEDSAVYLCASSLVVSDTQYFGPGTRLTVL.

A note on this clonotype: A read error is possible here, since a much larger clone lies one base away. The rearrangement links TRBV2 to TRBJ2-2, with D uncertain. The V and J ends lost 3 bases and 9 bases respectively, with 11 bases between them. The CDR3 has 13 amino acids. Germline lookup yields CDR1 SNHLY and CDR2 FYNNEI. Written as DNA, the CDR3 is TGTGCCAGCAGTGACGAAGTGGCCAGGGAGCTGTTTTTT. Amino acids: CASSDEVARELFF.

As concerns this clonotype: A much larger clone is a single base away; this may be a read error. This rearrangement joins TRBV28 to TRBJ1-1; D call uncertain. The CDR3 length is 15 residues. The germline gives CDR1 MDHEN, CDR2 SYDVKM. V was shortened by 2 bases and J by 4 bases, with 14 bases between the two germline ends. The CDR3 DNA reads TGTGCCAGCAGTTTAGGTCAACCTTCTGGCACTGAAGCTTTCTTT. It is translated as CASSLGQPSGTEAFF.

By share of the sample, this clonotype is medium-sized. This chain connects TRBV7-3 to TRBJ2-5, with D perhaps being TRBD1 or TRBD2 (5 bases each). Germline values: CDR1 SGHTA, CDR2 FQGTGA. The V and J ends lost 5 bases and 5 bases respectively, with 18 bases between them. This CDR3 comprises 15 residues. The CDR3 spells CASSPGRRTWETQYF. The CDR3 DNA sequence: TGTGCCAGCAGCCCGGGACGGAGGACCTGGGAGACCCAGTACTTC.

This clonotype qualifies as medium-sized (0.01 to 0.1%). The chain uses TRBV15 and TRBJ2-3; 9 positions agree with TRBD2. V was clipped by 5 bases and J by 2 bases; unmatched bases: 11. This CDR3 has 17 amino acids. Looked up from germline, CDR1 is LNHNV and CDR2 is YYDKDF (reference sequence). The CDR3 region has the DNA TGTGCCACCAGCCTAGGGATGGCGGGAGGGGTCACAGATACGCAGTATTTT. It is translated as CATSLGMAGGVTDTQYF.

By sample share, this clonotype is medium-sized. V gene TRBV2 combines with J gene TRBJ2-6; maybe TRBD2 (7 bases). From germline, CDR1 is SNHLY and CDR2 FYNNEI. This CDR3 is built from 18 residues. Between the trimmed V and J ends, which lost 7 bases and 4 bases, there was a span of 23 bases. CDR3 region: CASTNWDRRGPGANVLTF. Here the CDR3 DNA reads TGTGCCAGCACCAACTGGGACCGGCGGGGGCCCGGGGCCAACGTCCTGACTTTC.

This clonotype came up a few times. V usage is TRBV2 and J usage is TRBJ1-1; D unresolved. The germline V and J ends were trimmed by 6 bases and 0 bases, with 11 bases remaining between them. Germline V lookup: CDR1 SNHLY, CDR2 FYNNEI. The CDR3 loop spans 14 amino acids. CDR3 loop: CASRLRHVNTEAFF. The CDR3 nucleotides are TGTGCCAGCAGACTCCGACACGTGAACACTGAAGCTTTCTTT. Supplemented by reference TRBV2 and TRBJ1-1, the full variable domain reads EPEVTQTPSHQVTQMGQEVILRCVPISNHLYFYWYRQILGQKVEFLVSFYNNEISEKSEIFDDQFSVERPDGSNFTLKIRSTKLEDSAMYFCASRLRHVNTEAFFGQGTRLTVV.

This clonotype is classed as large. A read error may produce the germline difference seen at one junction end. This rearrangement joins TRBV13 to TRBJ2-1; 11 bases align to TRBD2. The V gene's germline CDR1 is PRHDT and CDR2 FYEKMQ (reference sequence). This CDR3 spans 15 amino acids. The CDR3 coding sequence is TGTGCCAGCAGTTTAGCGGGGGGGCTCTACAATGAGCAGTTCTTC. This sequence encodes CASSLAGGLYNEQFF. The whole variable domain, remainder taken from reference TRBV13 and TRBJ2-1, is AAGVIQSPRHLIKEKRETATLKCYPIPRHDTVYWYQQGPGQDPQFLISFYEKMQSDKGSIPDRFSAQQFSDYHSELNMSSLELGDSALYFCASSLAGGLYNEQFFGPGTRLTVL.

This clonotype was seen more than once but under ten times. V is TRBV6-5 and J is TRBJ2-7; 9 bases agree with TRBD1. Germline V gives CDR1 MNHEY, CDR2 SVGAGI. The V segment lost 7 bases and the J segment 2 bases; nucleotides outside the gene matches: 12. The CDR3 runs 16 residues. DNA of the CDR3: TGTGCCAGCAAAACCCGGGACAGGGCCCCTACCTACGAGCAGTACTTC. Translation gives CASKTRDRAPTYEQYF.